These 21 T cell receptor beta chains came from one sample sequenced in a study of technical replicates of blood from a few donors. The repertoire was sequenced with immunoSEQ multiplex PCR; TCRdb's copy has only in-frame clones and lacks some. The table lists about 53,000 clones, 86% of them singletons, with over 5.5% in the top ten. The sequenced material came from PBMCs. These receptor sequences come from a human donor in good health. Some clones in this sample may be carry-over from other donors' samples.

The chain combines TRBV9 with TRBJ2-2; D might be TRBD1 (5 bases). The V end lost 3 bases, the J end lost 4 bases, and 10 bases lay between the germline ends. Looked up from germline, CDR1 is SGDLS and CDR2 is YYNGEE. The CDR3 consists of 14 residues. The CDR3 loop is CASSARVGTGELFF. CDR3 in DNA: TGTGCCAGCAGCGCCAGGGTTGGCACCGGGGAGCTGTTTTTT.

The gene calls are TRBV30 and TRBJ2-7, with 7 bases identical to TRBD1. Germline values: CDR1 GTSNPN, CDR2 SVGIG (reference sequence). J lost 5 bases, V lost 4 bases, and 11 bases had no gene match. This CDR3 is 14 amino acids long. CDR3 coding DNA: TGTGCCTGGACAAAGCAGGGGGTTTCCCACGAGCAGTACTTC. Its translation is CAWTKQGVSHEQYF.

This chain connects TRBV6-6 to TRBJ1-1; no firm D call. In germline, CDR1 is MNHNY, CDR2 SVGAGI (reference sequence). Trimming left V 1 base short and J 11 bases short, with 11 bases between. The CDR3 sequence is 12 residues long. The DNA for the CDR3 is TGTGCCAGCAGTTACTGGCAGGCCTCGGCTTTCTTT. It yields the protein CASSYWQASAFF.

The chain carries TRBV6-1 and TRBJ1-6, with D tentatively TRBD1 (5 bases). Germline values: CDR1 MNHNS, CDR2 SASEGT. This CDR3 has 16 residues. V was cut by 3 bases and J by 0 bases, with 9 bases left in between. The CDR3 coding sequence is TGTGCCAGCAGTGAGAGACAGCCCTCCTATAATTCACCCCTCCACTTT. Encoded protein: CASSERQPSYNSPLHF.

This chain joins TRBV30 and TRBJ1-6; D is ambiguous. CDR1 and CDR2 (germline): GTSNPN, SVGIG (reference sequence). The CDR3 sequence is 13 residues long. V was shortened by 4 bases and J by 9 bases, with 13 bases between the two germline ends. CDR3 amino acids: CAWMGQAGSPLHF. The DNA of the CDR3 is TGTGCCTGGATGGGTCAGGCCGGTTCACCCCTCCACTTT. Based on the CDR3 plus reference TRBV30 and TRBJ1-6, the full variable domain is SQTIHQWPATLVQPVGSPLSLECTVEGTSNPNLYWYRQAAGRGLQLLFYSVGIGQISSEVPQNLSASRPQDRQFILSSKKLLLSDSGFYLCAWMGQAGSPLHFGNGTRLTVT.

V is TRBV9 and J is TRBJ2-1; 9 bases agree with TRBD1. Germline CDR1 and CDR2: SGDLS and YYNGEE. The CDR3 is made up of 18 amino acids. The J segment lost 4 bases and the V segment lost 4 bases, leaving 15 bases of the junction unmatched. The CDR3 region is CASSPPEKGTGLYNEQFF. The CDR3 DNA reads TGTGCCAGCAGCCCACCCGAGAAAGGGACAGGGCTTTACAATGAGCAGTTCTTC.

CDR3 residues: CASSSGTGISKTQYF. In nucleotides, the CDR3 is TGTGCCAGCAGCTCTGGGACAGGGATTTCGAAGACCCAGTACTTC. The chain carries TRBV5-4 and TRBJ2-5; 9 positions agree with TRBD1. J was trimmed by 6 bases and V by 3 bases; bases with no gene match: 9. This CDR3 spans 15 amino acids. The germline V gene has CDR1 SGHNT and CDR2 YYREEE (reference sequence).

The chain carries TRBV12-5 and TRBJ2-7, with TRBD2 matching over 8 bases. J was trimmed by 1 base and V by 7 bases; bases with no gene match: 6. The CDR3 length is 14 residues. Germline V gene lookup returns CDR1 LGHNT and CDR2 FRNRAP. As DNA, the CDR3 is TGTGCTAGTGCCGCCCGGGGGGGTTCCTACGAGCAGTACTTC. Protein: CASAARGGSYEQYF.

The DNA for the CDR3 is TGTGCCAGCAGACAGGGGGGGCTAAACACTGAAGCTTTCTTT. Amino acids: CASRQGGLNTEAFF. This chain uses TRBV5-4 with TRBJ1-1; 8 nucleotides match TRBD1. V was pared by 5 bases and J by 2 bases, with 5 bases of the junction left unmatched. From germline, CDR1 is SGHNT and CDR2 YYREEE (reference sequence). The CDR3 loop spans 14 amino acids.

The chain has TRBV18 and TRBJ1-1; D might be TRBD1 (6 bases). CDR1 and CDR2 (germline): KGHSH, LQKENI. V was clipped by 5 bases and J by 0 bases, with 13 bases between them. The CDR3 runs 15 residues. CDR3 protein: CASSTGQKMNTEAFF. CDR3 bases: TGTGCCAGCTCAACGGGACAAAAAATGAACACTGAAGCTTTCTTT.

This chain joins TRBV6-1 and TRBJ1-2; unclear D gene. With 8 bases removed from V and 2 bases from J, the gap between germline ends came to 15 bases. The CDR3 extends over 14 amino acids. The V gene's germline CDR1 is MNHNS and CDR2 SASEGT. CDR3 residues: CASQPGGKNYGYTF. The CDR3 DNA sequence: TGTGCCAGCCAACCTGGCGGCAAGAACTATGGCTACACCTTC.

The table lists this clone with a few counts. The rearrangement joins TRBV7-9 to TRBJ1-2; D is perhaps TRBD1 (5 bases). CDR1 and CDR2 from the germline V gene are SEHNR and FQNEAQ (reference sequence). Trimming shortened V by 5 bases and J by 2 bases, and 12 bases separated the two germline ends. This CDR3 is built from 14 residues. In DNA form, the CDR3 reads TGTGCCAGCAGCCCTCGGCGGGGGAACTATGGCTACACCTTC. It encodes CASSPRRGNYGYTF.

The rearrangement joins TRBV9 to TRBJ1-2, with 8 nucleotides matching TRBD1. The V gene's germline CDR1 is SGDLS and CDR2 YYNGEE. Trimming took 3 bases from V and 7 from J; bases not matched to a gene: 8. The CDR3 is made up of 14 amino acids. CDR3 in DNA: TGTGCCAGCAGCGCCCAGGACAGGGTCCGTGGCTACACCTTC. It specifies CASSAQDRVRGYTF.

This sequence joins TRBV6-4 and TRBJ2-3, with 7 bases aligning to TRBD2. With 2 bases clipped from V and 4 bases from J, the junction kept 3 bases outside the gene matches. CDR1 and CDR2 from the germline V gene are MRHNA and SNTAGT. CDR3 length: 14 amino acids. The CDR3 spells CASSDGGSSDTQYF. The CDR3 nucleotides read TGTGCCAGCAGTGACGGCGGGAGTTCAGATACGCAGTATTTT.

The J gene is TRBJ2-7, the V gene TRBV4-2; 10 bases line up with TRBD2. The junction had 3 bases not matched to a gene; V was cut back by 0 bases and J by 4 bases. Germline CDR1 is LGHNA and CDR2 is YNFKEQ. The CDR3 extends over 15 amino acids. This CDR3 is CASSQDERGGYEQYF. The CDR3 DNA follows: TGTGCCAGCAGCCAAGATGAGCGGGGGGGATACGAGCAGTACTTC.

For the CDR3, the DNA is TGTGCCAGCAGCTTAGCGGGAGGGGGGGGAGCTTTCTTT. Amino acid sequence: CASSLAGGGGAFF. This sequence joins TRBV7-8 and TRBJ1-1, with TRBD1 as a possible D gene (6 bases). Germline assignment: CDR1 SGHVS and CDR2 FQNEAQ. V was pared by 0 bases and J by 10 bases, with 12 bases between. The CDR3 length is 13 residues.

The chain couples TRBV16 to TRBJ1-4; tentative D call: TRBD1 (5 bases). CDR1 is KGHSY, CDR2 FQNENV, per germline. The CDR3 is made up of 16 amino acids. Trimming took off 0 bases at V and 3 bases at J, with 11 bases between the two ends. The CDR3 loop reads CASSQSHRTSNEKLFF. In nucleotides, the CDR3 is TGTGCCAGCAGCCAATCCCACAGGACCTCTAATGAAAAACTGTTTTTT.

The rearrangement uses TRBV29-1 and TRBJ2-2; tentatively, D is TRBD1 (5 bases). Germline CDR1 and CDR2: SQVTM and ANQGSEA. The ends were cut back, 1 base at V and 3 bases at J, with 12 bases in the middle. The CDR3 totals 15 residues. DNA for the CDR3: TGCAGCGTTGAAGTCGGCCAGGGATACACCGGGGAGCTGTTTTTT. This translates into CSVEVGQGYTGELFF.

The V gene is TRBV5-6, the J gene TRBJ2-3, with 13 bases aligning to TRBD2. The V segment lost 4 bases and the J segment 3 bases; nucleotides outside the gene matches: 5. Germline CDR1 is SGHDT and CDR2 is YYEEEE. CDR3 length: 16 residues. The CDR3 here is CASSLRTSGSTDTQYF. For the CDR3, the DNA is TGTGCCAGCAGCCTCCGGACTAGCGGGAGTACAGATACGCAGTATTTT.

The chain carries TRBV27 and TRBJ1-6; 10 positions match TRBD1. Germline V gene data show CDR1 as MNHEY and CDR2 as SMNVEV (reference sequence). Germline trimming cut 4 bases from V and 1 base from J; bases unmatched to any gene: 7. CDR3 length: 18 residues. Written as DNA, the CDR3 is TGTGCCAGCAGTTACTCCAGACAGGGGGCTTCCTATAATTCACCCCTCCACTTT. The encoded protein is CASSYSRQGASYNSPLHF.

The gene calls are TRBV4-3 and TRBJ2-7; the D gene is possibly TRBD1 (7 bases). With 0 bases removed from V and 2 bases from J, the gap between germline ends came to 11 bases. Germline CDR1 reads LGHNA; CDR2 reads YSLEER. This CDR3 spans 15 amino acids. In DNA form, the CDR3 reads TGCGCCAGCAGCCAAGACAGGGGGGCCGCCTACGAGCAGTACTTC. Translated: CASSQDRGAAYEQYF.